The 28 T cell receptor beta chains below come from one sample, sequenced in a study of blood T cell repertoires in COVID-19. Assay used: immunoSEQ multiplex PCR; TCRdb lists only in-frame clones, some missing. The sample contains around 700,000 clones, around 89% of which appear only once. Sequencing was done on a sample of peripheral blood. The origin of the receptors is a woman in her late teens or twenties with acute or convalescent COVID-19.

The gene calls are TRBV4-1 and TRBJ2-6; TRBD2 matches 12 bases. CDR1 and CDR2 from the germline V gene are MGHRA and YSYEKL. The CDR3 consists of 19 residues. V trimming: 1 base; J trimming: 2 bases; junction bases outside the gene matches: 6. DNA of the CDR3: TGCGCCAGCAGCCAAGGTCCTAGCGGGGGGGCACCTGGGGCCAACGTCCTGACTTTC. This encodes CASSQGPSGGAPGANVLTF.

The V and J genes are TRBV30 and TRBJ2-5, with a tentative D call TRBD1 (5 bases). Trimming cost V 2 bases and J 5 bases, with 12 bases left between them. CDR3 size: 13 residues. In germline, CDR1 is GTSNPN, CDR2 SVGIG (reference sequence). The CDR3 protein is CAWSFRGAETQYF. The CDR3 nucleotides are TGTGCCTGGAGTTTTAGGGGCGCTGAGACCCAGTACTTC. Full variable domain (missing parts from reference TRBV30 and TRBJ2-5): SQTIHQWPATLVQPVGSPLSLECTVEGTSNPNLYWYRQAAGRGLQLLFYSVGIGQISSEVPQNLSASRPQDRQFILSSKKLLLSDSGFYLCAWSFRGAETQYFGPGTRLLVL.

V and J are TRBV9 and TRBJ2-5; D gene ambiguous. The CDR3 is made up of 11 amino acids. Trimming took 7 bases from V and 4 from J, leaving 8 bases between them. Germline V gene lookup returns CDR1 SGDLS and CDR2 YYNGEE. DNA of the CDR3: TGTGCCAGCGCTAGAGCAGAGACCCAGTACTTC. Its translation is CASARAETQYF.

The chain is built from TRBV9 and TRBJ1-2; the D gene is possibly TRBD1 (6 bases). This CDR3 has 13 residues. Germline CDR1 and CDR2: SGDLS and YYNGEE. V was pared by 0 bases and J by 8 bases, with 11 bases between. CDR3 in amino acids: CASSVGGPGGYTF. CDR3 in DNA: TGTGCCAGCAGCGTAGGGGGGCCAGGGGGCTACACCTTC.

This rearrangement joins TRBV12-3 or TRBV12-4 to TRBJ1-2; perhaps TRBD1 as D (5 bases). This CDR3 is 12 amino acids long. Trimming took 5 bases from V and 4 from J, leaving 8 bases between them. CDR3 sequence reads: CASSRGAYGYTF. The CDR3 DNA reads as TGTGCCAGCAGTCGCGGGGCCTATGGCTACACCTTC.

This chain uses TRBV4-1 with TRBJ1-1; the match to TRBD1 covers 9 bases. CDR1 is MGHRA and CDR2 is YSYEKL in the germline V gene. Trimming cost V 3 bases and J 11 bases; bases outside gene matches: 4. There are 12 residues in the CDR3. The CDR3 loop reads CASSQRDRAAFF. In DNA form, the CDR3 reads TGCGCCAGCAGCCAGCGGGACAGGGCTGCTTTCTTT.

J is TRBJ1-3 and V is TRBV27, with D unresolved. The CDR3 runs 12 residues. In germline, CDR1 is MNHEY, CDR2 SMNVEV (reference sequence). Trimming removed 6 bases at V and 2 bases at J, with 5 bases between. The CDR3 DNA sequence: TGTGCCAGCAGCAATCCTGGAAACACCATATATTTT. It codes for CASSNPGNTIYF.

The rearrangement links TRBV2 to TRBJ2-2; 8 nucleotides line up with TRBD1. J gave up 7 bases and V 8 bases, and 9 bases lay outside the gene matches. From germline, CDR1 is SNHLY and CDR2 FYNNEI. The CDR3 consists of 14 residues. CDR3 sequence reads: CASLRVRGLGELFF. CDR3 coding DNA: TGTGCCAGCTTGAGGGTCAGGGGGCTCGGGGAGCTGTTTTTT.

The CDR3 here is CASSKNLAGKSYEQYF. The CDR3 region has the DNA TGTGCCAGTAGTAAGAATCTAGCGGGGAAGTCCTACGAGCAGTACTTC. V and J are TRBV19 and TRBJ2-7; 9 nucleotides line up with TRBD2. The germline CDR1 and CDR2 sequences are LNHDA and SQIVND (reference sequence). The CDR3 runs 16 residues. V lost 4 bases to trimming and J lost 1 base; unmatched junction nucleotides: 8.

The gene calls are TRBV19 and TRBJ1-1; D uncertain. V dropped 7 bases and J dropped 4 bases, with 13 bases sitting between them. Per the germline V gene, CDR1 is LNHDA and CDR2 is SQIVND (reference sequence). CDR3 length: 13 residues. CDR3 nucleotides: TGTGCCAGTATTCGGGGATGGGGCACTGAAGCTTTCTTT. Translating it yields CASIRGWGTEAFF.

The chain links TRBV30 to TRBJ1-5; possible D gene TRBD1, 5 bases. The germline CDR1 and CDR2 sequences are GTSNPN and SVGIG (reference sequence). This CDR3 has 13 amino acids. Deletions cut 2 bases from V and 6 bases from J, with 11 bases between. The chain's CDR3 is CAWSSGWTQPQHF. The CDR3 coding sequence is TGTGCCTGGAGTTCAGGGTGGACTCAGCCCCAGCATTTT. Combining the CDR3 with reference TRBV30 and TRBJ1-5 gives the whole variable domain SQTIHQWPATLVQPVGSPLSLECTVEGTSNPNLYWYRQAAGRGLQLLFYSVGIGQISSEVPQNLSASRPQDRQFILSSKKLLLSDSGFYLCAWSSGWTQPQHFGDGTRLSIL.

J is TRBJ2-4 and V is TRBV10-1, with TRBD1 as a possible D gene (5 bases). Trimming removed 8 bases at V and 8 bases at J, with 10 bases between. Germline V gene data show CDR1 as WNHNN and CDR2 as SYGVQD (reference sequence). The CDR3 consists of 11 residues. CDR3 in amino acids: CASSGRDIQYF. The CDR3 nucleotides read TGCGCCAGCTCCGGCAGGGACATTCAGTACTTC.

This clone was seen more than once but under ten times. This chain links TRBV25-1 with TRBJ1-2; the D gene is possibly TRBD1 (5 bases). CDR1 and CDR2 from the germline V gene are MGHDK and SYGVNS. The CDR3 is 14 residues long. Trimming took 8 bases from V and 2 from J, leaving 15 bases between them. The CDR3 sequence: CASVRAGGNYGYTF. The CDR3 nucleotides read TGTGCCAGCGTAAGAGCGGGGGGAAACTATGGCTACACCTTC.

The chain has TRBV7-3 and TRBJ2-1; D call uncertain. V was clipped by 2 bases and J by 5 bases, with 10 bases between them. Germline V gene data show CDR1 as SGHTA and CDR2 as FQGTGA. The CDR3 covers 14 residues. CDR3 DNA sequence: TGTGCCAGCAGCTTACCCTCTAACGACAATGAGCAGTTCTTC. The encoded protein is CASSLPSNDNEQFF.

The V gene is TRBV11-2, the J gene TRBJ2-3; 8 nucleotides line up with TRBD2. Looked up from germline, CDR1 is SGHAT and CDR2 is FQNNGV. This CDR3 is built from 15 residues. With 0 bases clipped from V and 1 base from J, the junction kept 0 bases outside the gene matches. This chain's CDR3 is CASSLERGGTDTQYF. The CDR3 coding sequence is TGTGCCAGCAGCTTAGAGCGGGGGGGCACAGATACGCAGTATTTT.

The gene calls are TRBV2 and TRBJ1-1; no firm D call. Between the trimmed V and J ends, which lost 7 bases and 7 bases, there was a span of 13 bases. Germline CDR1 is SNHLY and CDR2 is FYNNEI. The CDR3 extends over 12 amino acids. The CDR3 coding sequence is TGTGCCAGCACTGGCGGGCACGTTGAAGCTTTCTTT. Its translation: CASTGGHVEAFF.

The gene calls are TRBV4-2 and TRBJ1-2; D ambiguous. Looked up from germline, CDR1 is LGHNA and CDR2 is YNFKEQ. The CDR3 runs to 11 residues. V was clipped by 8 bases and J by 4 bases, with 8 bases between them. For the CDR3, the DNA is TGTGCCAGCTTCGAGGGCTATGGCTACACCTTC. This codes for CASFEGYGYTF.

In regard to this clone: The identical CDR3 is also encoded by other nucleotide sequences in the sample. This chain joins TRBV27 and TRBJ1-5, with D tentatively TRBD1 (5 bases). V gave up 3 bases and J gave up 4 bases, with 7 bases separating them. This CDR3 spans 13 amino acids. Germline CDR1 reads MNHEY; CDR2 reads SMNVEV (reference sequence). The CDR3 here is CASSFGGNQPQHF. DNA of the CDR3: TGTGCCAGCAGTTTCGGGGGGAATCAGCCCCAGCATTTT.

The chain employs TRBV29-1 and TRBJ1-3; D is unresolved. CDR1 SQVTM and CDR2 ANQGSEA come from the germline V gene. With 0 bases removed from V and 0 bases from J, the gap between germline ends came to 9 bases. The CDR3 has 15 amino acids. The CDR3: CSVEDNQISGNTIYF. Written as DNA, the CDR3 is TGCAGCGTTGAAGACAACCAGATCTCTGGAAACACCATATATTTT.

This chain joins TRBV5-1 and TRBJ2-2; D is perhaps TRBD1 (6 bases). Trimming took off 1 base at V and 5 bases at J, with 6 bases between the two ends. CDR1 is SGHRS, CDR2 YFSETQ, per germline. CDR3 size: 13 residues. The CDR3 DNA is TGCGCCAGCAGCTTGACAGGGACCGGGGAGCTGTTTTTT. Residues: CASSLTGTGELFF.

A remark on this clone: Other DNA variants within this sample encode the same CDR3. This rearrangement joins TRBV4-3 to TRBJ1-2, with TRBD1 identical over 12 bases. V was clipped by 3 bases and J by 4 bases; unmatched bases: 3. There are 15 residues in the CDR3. Germline CDR1 LGHNA, CDR2 YSLEER. CDR3 in amino acids: CASSQGQGAGYGYTF. The CDR3 nucleotides read TGCGCCAGCAGCCAGGGACAGGGGGCGGGCTATGGCTACACCTTC.

CDR3 protein: CASSFYKNTEAFF. Here the CDR3 DNA reads TGTGCCAGCAGTTTCTATAAGAACACTGAAGCTTTCTTT. The chain combines TRBV12-3 or TRBV12-4 with TRBJ1-1, with no clear D. The CDR3 has 13 amino acids. The ends were cut back, 3 bases at V and 1 base at J, with 6 bases in the middle.

This chain uses TRBV6-4 with TRBJ1-1; the D gene is possibly TRBD1 (6 bases). The CDR3 runs to 14 residues. V lost 5 bases and J lost 8, with 18 bases in between. The germline gives CDR1 MRHNA, CDR2 SNTAGT. The DNA for the CDR3 is TGTGCCAGCAGTCCCTGGGGGGGGGCAGACGAAGCTTTCTTT. Its protein product is CASSPWGGADEAFF.

This rearrangement joins TRBV7-2 to TRBJ1-2; maybe TRBD1 (6 bases). Trimming pared 5 bases from V and 3 bases from J, leaving 13 bases between. CDR1 is SGHTA and CDR2 is FQGNSA in the germline V gene. The CDR3 is made up of 14 amino acids. The DNA for the CDR3 is TGTGCCAGCAGCACCAGGGACATCCACTATGGCTACACCTTC. Translating it yields CASSTRDIHYGYTF.

The chain recombines TRBV5-1 with TRBJ2-3, with TRBD2 matching 8 bases. The CDR3 runs to 16 residues. Germline CDR1 SGHRS, CDR2 YFSETQ. The V gene end was trimmed by 0 bases and the J gene end by 2 bases; junction bases not matched to a gene: 5. CDR3 residues: CASSLAPAGDTDTQYF. The CDR3 DNA is TGCGCCAGCAGCTTGGCCCCAGCGGGGGACACAGATACGCAGTATTTT.

The rearrangement uses TRBV12-3 or TRBV12-4 and TRBJ1-2, with D unresolved. V was cut by 4 bases and J by 8 bases, with 14 bases left in between. This CDR3 comprises 13 residues. CDR3 DNA: TGTGCCAGCAGTTGGCCCGGGAAGGGAGGCTACACCTTC. Its protein is CASSWPGKGGYTF.

DNA for the CDR3: TGTGCCTGGAGTGTACTGATCTGGACAGAACCTCTCAGGCATGGCTACACCTTC. As protein: CAWSVLIWTEPLRHGYTF. The chain employs TRBV30 and TRBJ1-2, with D perhaps TRBD1 (6 bases). V was trimmed by 0 bases and J by 6 bases, leaving 26 bases between them. Germline CDR1 and CDR2: GTSNPN and SVGIG (reference sequence). This CDR3 comprises 18 residues.

The chain joins TRBV18 to TRBJ2-5; unclear D gene. V dropped 0 bases and J dropped 5 bases, with 4 bases sitting between them. Germline V CDR1 and CDR2: KGHSH, LQKENI. The CDR3 length is 12 residues. CDR3 region: CASSPPAETQYF. The CDR3 DNA reads TGTGCCAGCTCACCACCGGCCGAGACCCAGTACTTC.